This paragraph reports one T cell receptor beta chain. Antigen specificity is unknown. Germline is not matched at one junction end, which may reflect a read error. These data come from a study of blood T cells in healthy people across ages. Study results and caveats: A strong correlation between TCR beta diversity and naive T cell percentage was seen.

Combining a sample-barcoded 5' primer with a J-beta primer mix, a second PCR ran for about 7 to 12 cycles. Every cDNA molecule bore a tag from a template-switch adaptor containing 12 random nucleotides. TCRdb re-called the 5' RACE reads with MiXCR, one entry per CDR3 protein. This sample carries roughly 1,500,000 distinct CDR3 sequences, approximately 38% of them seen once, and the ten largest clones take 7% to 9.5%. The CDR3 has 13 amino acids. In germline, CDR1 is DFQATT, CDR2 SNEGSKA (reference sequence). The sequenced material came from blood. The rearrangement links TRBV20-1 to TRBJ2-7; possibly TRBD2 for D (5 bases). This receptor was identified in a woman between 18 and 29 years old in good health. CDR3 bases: TGCAGTACTAGAGATATAGGGAGCTACGAGCAGTACTTC. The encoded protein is CSTRDIGSYEQYF.